These 10 T cell receptor beta chains share one sample of origin, sequenced in a study of blood T cell repertoires in COVID-19. TCRdb keeps only in-frame clones here, not all; method: immunoSEQ multiplex PCR. In the table there are 150,000 or so clones, about 85% of which are singletons. Input material: PBMCs or T cells enriched from blood (not recorded which). These receptor sequences come from a woman in her thirties or forties who had been exposed to COVID-19.

This clone was counted between two and nine times. The chain is built from TRBV9 and TRBJ1-3, with 7 bases matching TRBD1. Germline assignment: CDR1 SGDLS and CDR2 YYNGEE. The CDR3 covers 14 residues. The V segment lost 5 bases and the J segment 4 bases; nucleotides outside the gene matches: 6. The CDR3 reads CASSGRGLGNTIYF. The CDR3 coding sequence is TGTGCCAGCAGTGGAAGGGGGCTCGGAAACACCATATATTTT.

This clone was detected only a few times. The V and J genes are TRBV19 and TRBJ2-7; 9 bases are shared with TRBD2. CDR3 length: 11 amino acids. The junction had 2 bases not matched to a gene; V was cut back by 8 bases and J by 6 bases. Per germline, CDR1 LNHDA and CDR2 SQIVND (reference sequence). The CDR3, as DNA: TGTGCCAGTCGTAGCGGGAGCGAGCAGTACTTC. It specifies CASRSGSEQYF.

The chain joins TRBV6-1 to TRBJ2-1; a possible D gene is TRBD1 (6 bases). The germline V gene encodes CDR1 MNHNS and CDR2 SASEGT. This CDR3 has 14 residues. V lost 1 base and J 5 bases, leaving 9 bases between the germline ends. CDR3 sequence: CASSEVHRDNEQFF. The CDR3 DNA is TGTGCCAGCAGTGAAGTCCACAGGGACAATGAGCAGTTCTTC.

This chain uses TRBV28 with TRBJ2-3; D is undetermined. V was pared by 5 bases and J by 0 bases, with 6 bases between. The CDR3 has 13 residues. The germline gives CDR1 MDHEN, CDR2 SYDVKM. The chain's CDR3 is CASSRQSTDTQYF. The CDR3 nucleotides are TGTGCCAGCAGTCGACAAAGCACAGATACGCAGTATTTT.

The chain is built from TRBV24-1 and TRBJ2-3; TRBD2 aligns across 8 bases. The CDR3 has 17 residues. Germline trimming cut 2 bases from V and 2 bases from J; bases unmatched to any gene: 8. Germline lookup yields CDR1 KGHDR and CDR2 SFDVKD. The CDR3 nucleotides are TGTGCCACCAGTGATTCCGGGACTAGGGACAACACAGATACGCAGTATTTT. This translates into CATSDSGTRDNTDTQYF.

CDR3 nucleotide sequence: TGTGCCAGCAGCCAAGGGGGGGTTTATTCACCCCTCCACTTT. Encoded protein: CASSQGGVYSPLHF. The genes are TRBV14 and TRBJ1-6; perhaps TRBD1 as D (5 bases). The V gene's germline CDR1 is SGHDN and CDR2 FVKESK. V was shortened by 1 base and J by 8 bases, with 9 bases between the two germline ends. The CDR3 is 14 residues long.

This chain joins TRBV19 and TRBJ2-7, with D possibly being TRBD1 (6 bases). V was trimmed by 4 bases and J by 7 bases, leaving 29 bases between them. Per germline, CDR1 LNHDA and CDR2 SQIVND (reference sequence). This CDR3 contains 18 residues. CDR3 sequence reads: CASSRDKLSTSINMEQYF. The CDR3 region has the DNA TGTGCCAGTAGTAGGGACAAGCTATCTACGAGTATCAATATGGAGCAGTACTTC.

The V and J genes are TRBV28 and TRBJ1-1; TRBD1 matches at 8 bases. In germline, CDR1 is MDHEN, CDR2 SYDVKM. There are 14 residues in the CDR3. J lost 5 bases, V lost 8 bases, and 10 bases had no gene match. CDR3: CASEDGQGGTEAFF. DNA of the CDR3: TGTGCCAGCGAGGACGGACAGGGTGGGACTGAAGCTTTCTTT.

The V and J genes are TRBV10-3 and TRBJ2-7, with 10 bases that match TRBD2. V lost 2 bases and J lost 0; bases outside the gene matches: 4. Germline V gives CDR1 ENHRY, CDR2 SYGVKD. The CDR3 extends over 16 amino acids. The CDR3 coding sequence is TGTGCCATCAGTGAGGTATCTAGCGGGAGCTCCTACGAGCAGTACTTC. Translated: CAISEVSSGSSYEQYF.

This clone appeared once. The chain recombines TRBV2 with TRBJ1-2; D remains ambiguous. This CDR3 contains 11 residues. Germline V gene lookup returns CDR1 SNHLY and CDR2 FYNNEI. V was trimmed by 6 bases and J by 8 bases, leaving 10 bases between them. The CDR3 loop is CASSRATGYTF. The CDR3, as DNA: TGTGCCAGCAGCCGCGCCACCGGCTACACCTTC. Looking up the rest from reference TRBV2 and TRBJ1-2 gives the full variable domain: EPEVTQTPSHQVTQMGQEVILRCVPISNHLYFYWYRQILGQKVEFLVSFYNNEISEKSEIFDDQFSVERPDGSNFTLKIRSTKLEDSAMYFCASSRATGYTFGSGTRLTVV.